This T cell receptor beta chain was observed in a study of T cells in Graves' hyperthyroidism and ophthalmopathy. Template material for amplifying TCR beta CDR3 regions consisted of RNA transcripts. First-round RT-PCR of the TCR CDR3 relied on the HTBI primer set. TCRdb re-called the multiplex PCR reads with MiXCR, one entry per CDR3 protein. Seen here are 500,000 to 800,000 distinct CDR3 sequences, roughly 15% observed once, and the top ten hold roughly an eighth. Study-wide findings and caveats: Most clonotypes that expanded in the thyroid above 0.001 also showed up in blood. Stable hyperthyroidism was told apart from ophthalmopathy by a model built on 13 V-J features.

For this clonotype: Its antigen is unidentified.

Exclusions: uncontrolled infection, other autoimmune disease, pregnancy, lactation. Cells are PBMCs isolated from about 10 ml of fresh blood. The trim removed 1 base at V and 1 base at J, leaving 6 bases unmatched. CDR3 length: 16 amino acids. Germline loops: CDR1 SGHAT, CDR2 FQNNGV. This chain uses TRBV11-2 with TRBJ2-5, with 7 bases that match TRBD2. The TCR originated in a woman in her 50s with Graves' ophthalmopathy. Material: blood. In nucleotides, the CDR3 is TGTGCCAGCAGCTTAGGCCCGGGGAGGGCCCAAGAGACCCAGTACTTC. It codes for CASSLGPGRAQETQYF.